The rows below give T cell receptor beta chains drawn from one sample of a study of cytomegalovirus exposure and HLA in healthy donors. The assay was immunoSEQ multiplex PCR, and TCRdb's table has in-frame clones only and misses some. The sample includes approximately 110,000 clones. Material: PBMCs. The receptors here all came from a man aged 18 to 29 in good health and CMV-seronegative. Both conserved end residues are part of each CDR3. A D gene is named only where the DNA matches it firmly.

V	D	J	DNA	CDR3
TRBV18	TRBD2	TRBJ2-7	TGTGCCAGCTCACCGACTAGCGGGGGGCTGAGCTCCTACGAGCAGTACTTC	CASSPTSGGLSSYEQYF
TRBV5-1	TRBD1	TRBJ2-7	TGCGCCAGCAGCCCCGGACAGGGGGGCTACGAGCAGTACTTC	CASSPGQGGYEQYF
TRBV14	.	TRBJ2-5	TGTGCCAGCAGCCAGGTCAGCGAAACCCAAGAGACCCAGTACTTC	CASSQVSETQETQYF
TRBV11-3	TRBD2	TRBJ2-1	TGTGCCAGCAGCTTAGAGCGGAGCGGGATCAATGAGCAGTTCTTC	CASSLERSGINEQFF
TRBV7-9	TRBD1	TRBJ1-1	TGTGCCAGCAGCTCATTCCGGACAGGGAACACTGAAGCTTTCTTT	CASSSFRTGNTEAFF
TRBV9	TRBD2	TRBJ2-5	TGTGCCAGCAGCGGGGGAGGGTTGATGAGAGAGACCCAGTACTTC	CASSGGGLMRETQYF
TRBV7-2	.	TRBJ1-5	TGTGCCAGCAGCTGGGACTACCGGGATCAGCCCCAGCATTTT	CASSWDYRDQPQHF
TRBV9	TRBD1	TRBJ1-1	TGTGCCAGCAGCGTAGGCGGGACAGCGAACACTGAAGCTTTCTTT	CASSVGGTANTEAFF
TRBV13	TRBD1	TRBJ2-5	TGTGCCAGCAGCTTAGTACAGGGGCTCCAAGAGACCCAGTACTTC	CASSLVQGLQETQYF
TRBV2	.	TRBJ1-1	TGTGCCAGCAGTGGCAGGGGAAGTAAATTTGAAGCTTTCTTT	CASSGRGSKFEAFF
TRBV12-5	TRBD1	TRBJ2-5	TGTGCTAGTGGCCAACAGGGGGCCCGGGAGACCCAGTACTTC	CASGQQGARETQYF
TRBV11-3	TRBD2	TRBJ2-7	TGTGCCAGCAGCCGGGGGGGAGGGTCGGGCTACGAGCAGTACTTC	CASSRGGGSGYEQYF
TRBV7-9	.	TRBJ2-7	TGTGCCAGCAGTTCCTACTTTAACAGGAACTCCTACGAGCAGTACTTC	CASSSYFNRNSYEQYF
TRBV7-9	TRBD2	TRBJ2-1	TGTGCCAGCAGCTCGACTAGCGGGGGGAGCTCCTACAATGAGCAGTTCTTC	CASSSTSGGSSYNEQFF
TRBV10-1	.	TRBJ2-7	TGCGCCAGCAGTAGGACAGGGAGGGAGCAGCGGGAGCAGTACTTC	CASSRTGREQREQYF
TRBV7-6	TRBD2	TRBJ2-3	TGTGCCAGCAGCTTAGGAGCGGGGACTAGCACAGATACGCAGTATTTT	CASSLGAGTSTDTQYF
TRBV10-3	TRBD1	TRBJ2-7	TGTGCCATCAGAAAAGAGGACAGGGGATGGTCCTACGAGCAGTACTTC	CAIRKEDRGWSYEQYF
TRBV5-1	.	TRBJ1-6	TGCGCCAGCAGCTTGGGAGTCGTTTCTCGGAATTCACCCCTCCACTTT	CASSLGVVSRNSPLHF
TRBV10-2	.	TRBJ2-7	TGCGCCAGCAGGGCCGCAGGGCCCTCCTACGAGCAGTACTTC	CASRAAGPSYEQYF
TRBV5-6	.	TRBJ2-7	TGTGCCAGCAGCCACTCCGGGACACTTCCTTCCTACGAGCAGTACTTC	CASSHSGTLPSYEQYF
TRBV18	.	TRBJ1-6	TGTGCCAGCTCACCTATTAATTCACCCCTCCACTTT	CASSPINSPLHF
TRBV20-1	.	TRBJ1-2	TGCAGTGCTAATCAGGCCGGCTACACCTTC	CSANQAGYTF
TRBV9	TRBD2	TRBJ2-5	TGTGCCAGCAGCCTGAGCGGGACCCAAGAGACCCAGTACTTC	CASSLSGTQETQYF
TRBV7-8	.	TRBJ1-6	TGTGCCAGTCGACATCTCCCAGACTATAATTCACCCCTCCACTTT	CASRHLPDYNSPLHF
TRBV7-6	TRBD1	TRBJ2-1	TGTGCCAGCAGGCCTTTCATGGGACAGGGCAACAATGAGCAGTTCTTC	CASRPFMGQGNNEQFF
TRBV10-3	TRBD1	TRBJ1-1	TGTGCCATCAGTACTTGGAACCGGGACAGGGTCACTGAAGCTTTCTTT	CAISTWNRDRVTEAFF
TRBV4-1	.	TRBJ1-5	TGCGCCAGCAGCCCTACCCGGGGTGGCCAGCCCCAGCATTTT	CASSPTRGGQPQHF
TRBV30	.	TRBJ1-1	TGTGCTCGCGGCAGGAACACTGAAGCTTTCTTT	CARGRNTEAFF
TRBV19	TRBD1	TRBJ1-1	TGTGCCAGTGCCCACAGGGGCCTGAACACTGAAGCTTTCTTT	CASAHRGLNTEAFF
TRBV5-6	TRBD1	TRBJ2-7	TGTGCCAGCAGCTCCACAGAGACTGGACAGGGTGGGTACGAGCAGTACTTC	CASSSTETGQGGYEQYF
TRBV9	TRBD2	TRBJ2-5	TGTGCCAGCAGTTTGGGAGGGGTTAGGCGAGAGACCCAGTACTTC	CASSLGGVRRETQYF
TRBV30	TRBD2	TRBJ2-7	TGTGCCTGGGGGATTAGCGGGAGAGTGGGTGGAGAGCAGTACTTC	CAWGISGRVGGEQYF
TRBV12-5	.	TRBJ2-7	TGTGCTAGTGGTTTGGCGCGGACTGGGGCCTACGAGCAGTACTTC	CASGLARTGAYEQYF
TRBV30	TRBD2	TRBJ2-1	TGTGCCTGGAGTGTACTAGGGGCTAGCGGGGGTTTCGGTGGCAATGAGCAGTTCTTC	CAWSVLGASGGFGGNEQFF
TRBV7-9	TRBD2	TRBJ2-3	TGTGCCAGCAGCTCGACTAGCGGGGGGGCTGGAGATACGCAGTATTTT	CASSSTSGGAGDTQYF
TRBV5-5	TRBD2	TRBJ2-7	TGTGCCAGCAGTAATAGCGGGACCTACGAGCAGTACTTC	CASSNSGTYEQYF
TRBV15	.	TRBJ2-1	TGTGCCACTCACAGCGGGCTAAGCTCCTACAATGAGCAGTTCTTC	CATHSGLSSYNEQFF
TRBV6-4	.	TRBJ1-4	TGTGCCAGCAGTGACTCCATGGGACTATGGCCCCCAGAACTAAAACTGTTTTTT	CASSDSMGLWPPELKLFF
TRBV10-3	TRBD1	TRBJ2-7	TGTGCCATCGGGACAGGGACTTACTACGAGCAGTACTTC	CAIGTGTYYEQYF
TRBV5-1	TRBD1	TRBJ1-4	TGCGCCAGCAGCTTGCAGGGGGATGAAAAACTGTTTTTT	CASSLQGDEKLFF
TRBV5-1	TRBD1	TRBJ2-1	TGCGCCAGCAGCTATGGGACAGGGGGCTATGGATCCTACAATGAGCAGTTCTTC	CASSYGTGGYGSYNEQFF
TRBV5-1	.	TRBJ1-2	TGCGCCAGCAGCTCAGGGGTTCACTATGGCTACACCTTC	CASSSGVHYGYTF
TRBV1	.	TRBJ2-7	TGCACCAGCAGCCTCGGGGACTTCGTGGTCGAGCAGTACTTC	CTSSLGDFVVEQYF
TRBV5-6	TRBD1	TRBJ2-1	TGTGCCAGCAGCCCGGACAGGTACAATGAGCAGTTCTTC	CASSPDRYNEQFF
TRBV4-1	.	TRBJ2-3	TGCGCCAGCAGCCAACCGGCGGCGACTAGGGGCGGAAATACGCAGTATTTT	CASSQPAATRGGNTQYF
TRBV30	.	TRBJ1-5	TGTGCCTGGAGTGTACCGGGTCAGCCCCAGCATTTT	CAWSVPGQPQHF
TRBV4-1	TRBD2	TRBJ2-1	TGCGCCAGCAGCCAAGATCGGAGCGGGGGAAACAATGAGCAGTTCTTC	CASSQDRSGGNNEQFF
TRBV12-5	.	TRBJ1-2	TGTGCTAGTGGTTTGACAGGGAACTATGGCTACACCTTC	CASGLTGNYGYTF
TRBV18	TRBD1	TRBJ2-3	TGTGCCAGCTCACGGCAGGGGGCCAGCACAGATACGCAGTATTTT	CASSRQGASTDTQYF
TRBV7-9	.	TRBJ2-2	TGTGCCAGCAGCTTGATCGGGGGGCCCGGGGAGCTGTTTTTT	CASSLIGGPGELFF
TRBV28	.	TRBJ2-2	TGTGCCAGCGTCATAAATCGGGGGACCGGGGCCGGGGAGCTGTTTTTT	CASVINRGTGAGELFF
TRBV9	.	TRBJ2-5	TGTGCCAGCAGCGTAGTTGGGGCCCAAGAGACCCAGTACTTC	CASSVVGAQETQYF
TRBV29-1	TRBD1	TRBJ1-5	TGCAGCGTGGGGACAGGGTTCAGCAATCAGCCCCAGCATTTT	CSVGTGFSNQPQHF